Each of the 31 T cell receptor beta chains below was sequenced from the same sample in a study of monozygotic twins with cystic fibrosis. Libraries were prepared by immunoSEQ multiplex PCR; TCRdb keeps only in-frame clonotypes and omits some of them. This sample has around 35,000 clones, with roughly 84% found just once. The sequenced sample was blood. The origin of the receptors is a girl between 2 and 10 years old with cystic fibrosis.

The chain couples TRBV7-2 to TRBJ2-7, with D possibly matching TRBD2 (5 bases). V shed 4 bases and J shed 2 bases, with 9 bases lying between them. The V gene's germline CDR1 is SGHTA and CDR2 FQGNSA. This CDR3 is built from 13 residues. As DNA, the CDR3 is TGTGCCAGCAGCTGGCGGACTGCCTACGAGCAGTACTTC. It is translated as CASSWRTAYEQYF. Full variable domain (outside the CDR3, taken from reference TRBV7-2 and TRBJ2-7): GAGVSQSPSNKVTEKGKDVELRCDPISGHTALYWYRQSLGQGLEFLIYFQGNSAPDKSGLPSDRFSAERTGGSVSTLTIQRTQQEDSAVYLCASSWRTAYEQYFGPGTRLTVT.

The CDR3 spells CASSLMSGGETQYF. CDR3 DNA sequence: TGTGCCAGCAGCTTAATGAGTGGGGGAGAGACCCAGTACTTC. The rearrangement uses TRBV7-2 and TRBJ2-5; possibly TRBD1 or TRBD2 for D (5 bases each). The CDR3 loop spans 14 amino acids. Trimming pared 2 bases from V and 4 bases from J, leaving 11 bases between. CDR1 and CDR2 from the germline V gene are SGHTA and FQGNSA.

This rearrangement joins TRBV4-2 to TRBJ2-5, with 13 bases that match TRBD2. Germline values: CDR1 LGHNA, CDR2 YNFKEQ. This CDR3 is 17 amino acids long. The V gene end was trimmed by 1 base and the J gene end by 2 bases; junction bases not matched to a gene: 4. The chain's CDR3 is CASSQVEGLAGQETQYF. The CDR3 DNA reads TGTGCCAGCAGCCAAGTGGAGGGACTAGCGGGGCAAGAGACCCAGTACTTC.

The rearrangement links TRBV13 to TRBJ2-3; D gene unclear. The CDR3 contains 14 residues. The V gene lost 1 base and the J gene lost 2 bases, with 7 bases spanning the gap. Per germline, CDR1 PRHDT and CDR2 FYEKMQ (reference sequence). The CDR3: CASSLDSLTDTQYF. In DNA, the CDR3 is TGTGCCAGCAGCTTAGACAGTCTCACAGATACGCAGTATTTT.

V and J are TRBV6-5 and TRBJ1-3; D is possibly TRBD1 (5 bases). The CDR3 sequence is 16 residues long. The germline CDR1 and CDR2 sequences are MNHEY and SVGAGI. Deletions cut 2 bases from V and 0 bases from J, with 11 bases between. The CDR3 spells CASSYLGTYSGNTIYF. The CDR3 nucleotides read TGTGCCAGCAGTTACCTCGGGACTTACTCTGGAAACACCATATATTTT.

This clone has a handful of counts. Germline and junction disagree at one end, which may indicate a read error. The gene calls are TRBV6-6 and TRBJ2-7; 8 bases are shared with TRBD1. This CDR3 is 12 amino acids long. CDR1 is MNHNY and CDR2 is SVGAGI in the germline V gene (reference sequence). CDR3 sequence: CASSYLGTGRNF. The DNA of the CDR3 is TGTGCCAGCAGTTACTTAGGGACAGGCAGGAACTTC.

The chain recombines TRBV29-1 with TRBJ1-5; 7 positions agree with TRBD1. Germline V gene sequence: CDR1 SQVTM, CDR2 ANQGSEA. V lost 7 bases, J lost 4 bases, and 1 base stayed unmatched. The CDR3 is made up of 11 amino acids. CDR3 residues: CSDRGNQPQHF. CDR3 nucleotide sequence: TGCAGCGACAGGGGTAATCAGCCCCAGCATTTT.

The rearrangement links TRBV4-1 to TRBJ2-2, with TRBD1 identical over 9 bases. The ends lost 5 bases at V and 7 bases at J; junction bases unmatched: 8. The CDR3 has 15 residues. The germline V gene encodes CDR1 MGHRA and CDR2 YSYEKL. CDR3 in amino acids: CASSRADRGFGELFF. The DNA for the CDR3 is TGCGCCAGCAGCAGGGCTGACAGGGGGTTCGGGGAGCTGTTTTTT.

This sequence joins TRBV4-1 and TRBJ1-2; 8 bases match TRBD1. The CDR3 sequence is 16 residues long. Germline V gene lookup returns CDR1 MGHRA and CDR2 YSYEKL. The trim removed 3 bases at V and 8 bases at J, leaving 14 bases unmatched. This chain's CDR3 is CASSQDRTGTFWGYTF. CDR3 nucleotides: TGCGCCAGCAGCCAGGATAGGACAGGGACCTTCTGGGGCTACACCTTC.

Notes on this clone: Relative to the germline gene, one junction end is altered; a read error may explain this. The chain has TRBV5-4 and TRBJ2-7; D possibly matches TRBD1 or TRBD2 (5 bases each). Germline V gene lookup returns CDR1 SGHNT and CDR2 YYREEE (reference sequence). The CDR3 length is 12 residues. CDR3 region: CASSLVGTLEHF. In nucleotides, the CDR3 is TGTGCCAGCAGCTTGGTGGGGACGCTCGAGCACTTC.

The chain joins TRBV5-5 to TRBJ2-5; 15 bases align to TRBD2. Germline V CDR1 and CDR2: SGHKS, YYEKEE (reference sequence). The trim removed 2 bases at V and 2 bases at J, leaving 1 base unmatched. The CDR3 is 16 residues long. As DNA, the CDR3 is TGTGCCAGCAGCTTAGGACTAGCGGGGGGGCAAGAGACCCAGTACTTC. Translated, it gives CASSLGLAGGQETQYF.

The chain has TRBV7-9 and TRBJ2-1; no firm D call. The CDR3 runs to 14 residues. V was clipped by 3 bases and J by 6 bases, with 12 bases between them. Germline loops: CDR1 SEHNR, CDR2 FQNEAQ (reference sequence). CDR3 nucleotides: TGTGCCAGCAGCTTTGGTTGGCAGGTCAATGAGCAGTTCTTC. Residues: CASSFGWQVNEQFF.

In its sample, this clone was seen once. In nucleotides, the CDR3 is TGTGCCAGCAGCTTAGCGCGTCTAATGGGACGGTACAATGAGCAGTTCTTC. Translated: CASSLARLMGRYNEQFF. The chain employs TRBV7-8 and TRBJ2-1, with D perhaps TRBD1 or TRBD2 (5 bases each). Germline lookup yields CDR1 SGHVS and CDR2 FQNEAQ. Trimming stripped 0 bases from V and 4 bases from J, with 16 bases between. This CDR3 region has 17 residues.

The J gene is TRBJ1-1, the V gene TRBV11-2; D uncertain. The V and J ends lost 5 bases and 6 bases respectively, with 10 bases between them. The CDR3 has 12 residues. Germline-derived CDR1 and CDR2 are SGHAT and FQNNGV. CDR3 sequence: CASSLLSAEAFF. Written as DNA, the CDR3 is TGTGCCAGCAGCCTACTTAGCGCTGAAGCTTTCTTT.

The rearrangement joins TRBV5-1 to TRBJ2-1; TRBD2 matches at 9 bases. J gave up 7 bases and V 4 bases, and 15 bases lay outside the gene matches. Germline CDR1 reads SGHRS; CDR2 reads YFSETQ. The CDR3 is 17 amino acids. Here the CDR3 reads CASSPYLGASGVNEQFF. The CDR3 DNA reads as TGCGCCAGCAGCCCCTATCTGGGGGCTAGCGGGGTTAATGAGCAGTTCTTC.

In this sample, this clone turned up a few times. The chain joins TRBV9 to TRBJ2-1; D gene ambiguous. The CDR3 is made up of 12 amino acids. With 1 base removed from V and 1 base from J, the gap between germline ends came to 0 bases. Germline lookup yields CDR1 SGDLS and CDR2 YYNGEE. Here the CDR3 reads CASSVSYNEQFF. DNA of the CDR3: TGTGCCAGCAGCGTATCCTACAATGAGCAGTTCTTC.

The V call is TRBV20-1, the J call TRBJ2-1; no definite D call. V was clipped by 3 bases and J by 12 bases, with 12 bases between them. CDR1 and CDR2 from the germline V gene are DFQATT and SNEGSKA (reference sequence). CDR3 length: 11 residues. CDR3 residues: CSARTPSGQFF. The CDR3 DNA sequence: TGCAGTGCTAGGACACCCTCAGGGCAGTTCTTC.

The chain combines TRBV6-1 with TRBJ2-3, with 7 bases aligning to TRBD1. Per the germline V gene, CDR1 is MNHNS and CDR2 is SASEGT. The length of the CDR3 is 14 residues. Germline trimming cut 10 bases from V and 6 bases from J; bases unmatched to any gene: 13. The CDR3 reads CATVDRWRLDTQYF. The DNA of the CDR3 is TGTGCCACCGTGGACAGGTGGCGGCTTGATACGCAGTATTTT.

The rearrangement joins TRBV4-2 to TRBJ2-1; 8 bases align to TRBD2. Germline CDR1 reads LGHNA; CDR2 reads YNFKEQ. This CDR3 region has 17 residues. Trimming took 2 bases from V and 6 from J; bases not matched to a gene: 12. CDR3 in amino acids: CASSQPAGTRGFNEQFF. In nucleotides, the CDR3 is TGTGCCAGCAGCCAACCGGCCGGGACTAGAGGTTTCAATGAGCAGTTCTTC.

In this sample, this clone turned up a few times. The CDR3 reads CASSEVLREGELFF. The CDR3 DNA is TGTGCCAGCAGTGAAGTATTACGAGAAGGGGAGCTGTTTTTT. The chain joins TRBV2 to TRBJ2-2; no clear D. Germline values: CDR1 SNHLY, CDR2 FYNNEI. The ends were cut back, 1 base at V and 8 bases at J, with 11 bases in the middle. There are 14 residues in the CDR3.

V is TRBV7-9 and J is TRBJ1-5; unclear D gene. Germline CDR1 reads SEHNR; CDR2 reads FQNEAQ (reference sequence). The CDR3 is 13 amino acids. V dropped 5 bases and J dropped 4 bases, with 9 bases sitting between them. Here the CDR3 reads CASSPTSNQPQHF. The CDR3 nucleotides are TGTGCCAGCAGCCCAACCTCGAATCAGCCCCAGCATTTT.

This chain connects TRBV4-3 to TRBJ2-3, with 13 bases fitting TRBD2. The germline CDR1 and CDR2 sequences are LGHNA and YSLEER. The CDR3 runs to 17 residues. The V segment lost 3 bases and the J segment 1 base; nucleotides outside the gene matches: 4. The chain's CDR3 is CASSHTGLAGGTDTQYF. The CDR3 bases are TGCGCCAGCAGCCACACCGGACTAGCGGGGGGCACAGATACGCAGTATTTT.

The rearrangement links TRBV5-1 to TRBJ2-7, with 8 positions matching TRBD1. The germline CDR1 and CDR2 sequences are SGHRS and YFSETQ. CDR3 length equals 14 residues. V trimming: 7 bases; J trimming: 4 bases; junction bases outside the gene matches: 10. The CDR3 reads CASALDRERYEQYF. CDR3 in DNA: TGCGCCAGCGCATTGGACAGGGAACGATACGAGCAGTACTTC.

V gene TRBV5-6 combines with J gene TRBJ1-2, with TRBD1 matching 7 bases. The CDR3 is 14 residues long. Germline V gene lookup returns CDR1 SGHDT and CDR2 YYEEEE. V trimming: 6 bases; J trimming: 1 base; junction bases outside the gene matches: 6. CDR3 in DNA: TGTGCCAGCACCACCACAGGGGTTAACTATGGCTACACCTTC. The encoded protein is CASTTTGVNYGYTF.

The J gene is TRBJ1-2, the V gene TRBV6-5; 7 bases agree with TRBD1. The germline V gene encodes CDR1 MNHEY and CDR2 SVGAGI. There are 16 residues in the CDR3. Trimming took 2 bases from V and 5 from J; bases not matched to a gene: 11. The DNA for the CDR3 is TGTGCCAGCAGTTACGGGACAGCCCAGAGTCGATATGGCTACACCTTC. It is translated as CASSYGTAQSRYGYTF.

The chain combines TRBV5-8 with TRBJ1-4; unclear D gene. Looked up from germline, CDR1 is SGHTS and CDR2 is YDEGEE. V lost 4 bases and J 8 bases, leaving 18 bases between the germline ends. The CDR3 totals 15 residues. CDR3 nucleotide sequence: TGTGCCAGCAGCCCCCGTGGGTGGTCTCTGGAAAAACTGTTTTTT. It codes for CASSPRGWSLEKLFF.

This chain uses TRBV6-6 with TRBJ2-1; 7 bases align to TRBD1. CDR3 length: 13 residues. Trimming took 6 bases from V and 4 from J; bases not matched to a gene: 3. Germline CDR1 and CDR2: MNHNY and SVGAGI (reference sequence). This CDR3 is CASRAGGYNEQFF. In DNA, the CDR3 is TGTGCCAGCAGGGCAGGGGGTTACAATGAGCAGTTCTTC.

The CDR3 nucleotides read TGTGCCAGCAGCGTTATTAGGGCGGGCACTGAAGCTTTCTTT. Protein product: CASSVIRAGTEAFF. This chain joins TRBV6-6 and TRBJ1-1; the D is unclear. The CDR3 is 14 amino acids. Trimming took off 6 bases at V and 4 bases at J, with 15 bases between the two ends. Looked up from germline, CDR1 is MNHNY and CDR2 is SVGAGI (reference sequence).

The chain has TRBV7-2 and TRBJ1-1, with no clear D. Germline V lookup: CDR1 SGHTA, CDR2 FQGNSA. The CDR3 extends over 14 amino acids. V lost 1 base and J 11 bases, leaving 17 bases between the germline ends. The CDR3 DNA reads as TGTGCCAGCAGCTTAGAGCCCTCAGCTTGGGGTGCTTTCTTT. This codes for CASSLEPSAWGAFF.

This sequence joins TRBV5-6 and TRBJ2-1; maybe TRBD1 (6 bases). V lost 6 bases and J 6 bases, leaving 13 bases between the germline ends. In germline, CDR1 is SGHDT, CDR2 YYEEEE. The CDR3 spans 13 residues. The CDR3 spells CASTNRVFNEQFF. The CDR3 DNA sequence: TGTGCCAGCACTAACAGGGTTTTCAATGAGCAGTTCTTC.

J is TRBJ2-1 and V is TRBV4-1; no reliable D call. CDR3 size: 14 residues. V lost 4 bases to trimming and J lost 0 bases, with 7 bases between them. Germline V gene sequence: CDR1 MGHRA, CDR2 YSYEKL. The CDR3 DNA reads as TGCGCCAGCAGCCCCAGTCGCTCCTACAATGAGCAGTTCTTC. Translation gives CASSPSRSYNEQFF.